This TCR beta chain was found in a study of CD8 T cells in Susac syndrome. This CDR3 has 17 residues. Per the germline V gene, CDR1 is LGHDT and CDR2 is YNNKEL (reference sequence). Deletions cut 0 bases from V and 6 bases from J, with 17 bases between. Random hexamers were used to reverse transcribe the RNA input (roughly 0.5 to 1 ug). TCRdb redid the calling of the immunoSEQ multiplex PCR reads with MiXCR, one entry per CDR3 protein. In the table there are about 190,000 distinct CDR3 sequences, approximately 95% of which are singletons. The clonotype originates from a human donor in good health. Sequenced material: CD4+ T cells from PBMCs. The chain uses TRBV3-1 and TRBJ2-2, with D possibly matching TRBD1 (6 bases). The CDR3 is CASSQDPLGANAGELFF. CDR3 in DNA: TGTGCCAGCAGCCAAGACCCCTTGGGGGCTAACGCCGGGGAGCTGTTTTTT.